This T cell receptor (beta chain) stems from a study of OX40 agonist ivuxolimab in advanced cancers. As for the study in general: Of mixed ages from roughly 23 to 85 and averaging approximately 60 years, the group was around 78% male. Study-wide results and caveats: The antigen specificity of the peripheral T cells (those that were expanded) was not determined.

Comment on this clone: Its antigen is unidentified.

The CDR3 extends over 16 amino acids. The investigators sampled blood at baseline, at cycle 4 day 1, and at cycle 7 day 1. Measured with immunoSEQ multiplex PCR; TCRdb has only the in-frame clones, and not every one. The profile shows roughly 48,000 clones, 85% to 90% of them singletons. The receptor comes from an adult with an advanced solid tumor such as melanoma, head and neck, liver or kidney cancer. Source: CD4+ or CD8+ T cells sorted from blood, taken in a trial of the OX40 agonist ivuxolimab. The chain couples TRBV1 to TRBJ1-1; TRBD1, the table's D call, was not compared with the DNA. TRBV1 is given as a pseudogene. The CDR3 DNA reads as TGCACCAGCAGCCCACACCCCCAGGGTGCGGACACTGAAGCTTTCTTT. It encodes CTSSPHPQGADTEAFF.